The sample holds many counts of the clone carrying this T cell receptor (beta chain). What it binds is not known. Russia was home to the donors, healthy Caucasian individuals aged roughly 6 to 90. Every donor contributed about 10 milliliters of peripheral blood by blood draw. PBMCs, at least 6.5 million per sample, were isolated. Using a J-beta primer mix together with a sample-barcoded 5' primer, a second PCR was run for roughly 6 to 12 cycles. TCRdb re-called the 5' RACE reads through MiXCR, storing one row per CDR3 protein. The sample includes 800,000 or so distinct CDR3 sequences, about half of them seen just once. This entry comes from a study of blood T cells in healthy people across ages. The CDR3 length is 16 residues. Trimming pared 0 bases from V and 2 bases from J, leaving 16 bases between. CDR1 is DFQATT and CDR2 is SNEGSKA in the germline V gene (reference sequence). Study conclusions and caveats: When one million T cells were used, diversity estimates were thought to be underestimates.

The source material was blood. The V gene is TRBV20-1, the J gene TRBJ2-5; perhaps TRBD2 as D (5 bases). The sequence came from an elderly man in good health. This chain's CDR3 is CSARDGVKAEQETQYF. CDR3 DNA: TGCAGTGCTAGAGATGGGGTTAAAGCGGAGCAAGAGACCCAGTACTTC.